The rows below give T cell receptor beta chains drawn from one sample of a study of cytotoxic CD8 clonotypes in ibrutinib-treated CLL. TCRdb's table, derived via immunoSEQ multiplex PCR, lists solely in-frame clones and lacks some. Counted here are around 150,000 clones, approximately 77% occurring once; the ten biggest clones make up 2% to 2.5%. The sample was PBMCs, taken after 12 months of ibrutinib treatment. The receptor source for this set is a human donor with chronic lymphocytic leukemia. CDR3s include the opening cysteine and the closing phenylalanine or tryptophan. Fields, in order: V gene, D gene, clone size, J gene, CDR3 DNA, CDR3 protein. A D gene is named only where the DNA matches it firmly. Clone size is shown for a subset of rows, as once, few, many or a class of expanded clone.

>TRBV30|NA|NA|TRBJ1-1
TGTGCCTGGAGCGCCTATCATCGGGCTTTCTTT
CAWSAYHRAFF
>TRBV7-2|NA|NA|TRBJ1-1
TGTGCCAGCAGCTTAGCTGGCCTGAACACTGAAGCTTTCTTT
CASSLAGLNTEAFF
>TRBV7-3|NA|NA|TRBJ2-7
TGTGCCAGCGCCCTCTCCTCCAATTCCTACGAGCAGTACTTC
CASALSSNSYEQYF
>TRBV29-1|NA|NA|TRBJ2-5
TGCAGCGTTGCTGAGCAAGAGACCCAGTACTTC
CSVAEQETQYF
>TRBV28|NA|NA|TRBJ1-2
TGTGCCAGCAGCTTATACCGGGACAATAAAAGCTACACCTTC
CASSLYRDNKSYTF
>TRBV28|NA|NA|TRBJ1-4
TGTGCCAGCAGTTCGGGAGGGTGGGGAGAAAAACTGTTTTTT
CASSSGGWGEKLFF
>TRBV7-2|NA|NA|TRBJ1-1
TGTGCCAGCAGCCCCCAGGGGCGACGGACTGAAGCTTTCTTT
CASSPQGRRTEAFF
>TRBV18|NA|NA|TRBJ1-1
TGTGCCAGCTCACCACGTAGGGGGGAGAACACTGAAGCTTTCTTT
CASSPRRGENTEAFF
>TRBV29-1|NA|NA|TRBJ1-2
TGCAGCGTTTGGGGGGACTATGGCTACACCTTC
CSVWGDYGYTF
>TRBV29-1|NA|once|TRBJ2-1
TGCAGCGTTGCACCACCGGGACCAGAGGAGTTCTTC
CSVAPPGPEEFF
>TRBV13|TRBD2|NA|TRBJ2-1
TGTGCCAGCAGCGAACTCTCTAGCGGGAGATTATACAATGAGCAGTTCTTC
CASSELSSGRLYNEQFF
>TRBV18|NA|few|TRBJ2-7
TGTGCCAGCTCACCATTGAACCAATACGAGCAGTACTTC
CASSPLNQYEQYF
>TRBV5-6|NA|NA|TRBJ2-7
TGTGCCAGCAGCTCGTTCGGGATTAACGAGCAGTACTTC
CASSSFGINEQYF
>TRBV7-9|NA|NA|TRBJ2-5
TGTGCCAGCAGCTATGGGACCCAAGAGACCCAGTACTTC
CASSYGTQETQYF
>TRBV5-5|NA|NA|TRBJ2-5
TGTGCCAGCAGCGGTCAGGGCGGGTTGGTCGGAGAGACCCAGTACTTC
CASSGQGGLVGETQYF
>TRBV27|NA|NA|TRBJ1-5
TGTGCCAGCAGTTTATCGGAGGGGAGCAATCAGCCCCAGCATTTT
CASSLSEGSNQPQHF
>TRBV4-3|NA|NA|TRBJ1-1
TGCGCCAGCAGCCACACAGACAGGACAAACACTGAAGCTTTCTTT
CASSHTDRTNTEAFF
>TRBV2|TRBD1|NA|TRBJ1-2
TGTGCCAGCAGTACCCCGGGACAGAGCTATGGCTACACCTTC
CASSTPGQSYGYTF
>TRBV7-3|TRBD1|NA|TRBJ1-1
TGTGCCAGCAGCCTAGGGGACAGGAAGAACACTGAAGCTTTCTTT
CASSLGDRKNTEAFF
>TRBV7-2|TRBD1|NA|TRBJ1-4
TGTGCCAGCAGCACGCACGGGACAGGAGGTGAAAAACTGTTTTTT
CASSTHGTGGEKLFF
>TRBV7-2|NA|NA|TRBJ2-3
TGTGCCAGCAGCTTAGCTAGCGGACCTTACACAGATACGCAGTATTTT
CASSLASGPYTDTQYF
>TRBV9|NA|NA|TRBJ2-7
TGTGCCAGCAGCGTCGACAACTCCCAGCTCTACGAGCAGTACTTC
CASSVDNSQLYEQYF
>TRBV7-2|NA|few|TRBJ1-1
TGTGCCAGCGGTATGGGGGGGCGGAACACTGAAGCTTTCTTT
CASGMGGRNTEAFF
>TRBV6-5|NA|NA|TRBJ1-2
TGTGCCAGCAGACCCATTACAGGGAACTATGGCTACACCTTC
CASRPITGNYGYTF
>TRBV11-2|TRBD2|few|TRBJ2-1
TGTGCCAGCAGCGGGGGCGGGAGGAATGAGCAGTTCTTC
CASSGGGRNEQFF
>TRBV4-3|NA|NA|TRBJ2-6
TGCGCCAGCAGCCAAGATAAGTGCTCTGGGGCCAACGTCCTGACTTTC
CASSQDKCSGANVLTF
>TRBV5-1|TRBD2|NA|TRBJ2-3
TGCGCCAGCAGCTTGGCCACGGGGGGAAGGGATACGCAGTATTTT
CASSLATGGRDTQYF
>TRBV7-3|TRBD2|few|TRBJ2-1
TGTGCCAGCAGGCAAAGCGGGAGGTACGACAATGAGCAGTTCTTC
CASRQSGRYDNEQFF
>TRBV5-6|NA|NA|TRBJ2-7
TGTGCCAGCAGCTTGGGACTTAGGGGACCCTACGAGCAGTACTTC
CASSLGLRGPYEQYF